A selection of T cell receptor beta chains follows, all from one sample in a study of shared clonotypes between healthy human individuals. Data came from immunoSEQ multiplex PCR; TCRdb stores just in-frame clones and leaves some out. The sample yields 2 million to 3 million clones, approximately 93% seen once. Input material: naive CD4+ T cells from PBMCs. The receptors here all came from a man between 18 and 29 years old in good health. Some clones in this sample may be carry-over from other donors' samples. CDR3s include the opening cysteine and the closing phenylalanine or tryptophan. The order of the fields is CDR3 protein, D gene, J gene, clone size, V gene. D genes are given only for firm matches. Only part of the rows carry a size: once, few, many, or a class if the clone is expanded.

CDR3aa: CASSFLGLAGGPENGELFF
d_gene: TRBD2
j_gene: TRBJ2-2
abundance: -
v_gene: TRBV7-6

CDR3aa: CASTTGQSNTEAFF
d_gene: TRBD1
j_gene: TRBJ1-1
abundance: -
v_gene: TRBV10-2

CDR3aa: CASSWGDGGREKLFF
d_gene: -
j_gene: TRBJ1-4
abundance: -
v_gene: TRBV28

CDR3aa: CASRTGTGDYGYTF
d_gene: TRBD1
j_gene: TRBJ1-2
abundance: once
v_gene: TRBV2

CDR3aa: CASSPPGLAGSEQFF
d_gene: TRBD2
j_gene: TRBJ2-1
abundance: -
v_gene: TRBV18

CDR3aa: CASSPFPPGGYGYTF
d_gene: -
j_gene: TRBJ1-2
abundance: -
v_gene: TRBV9

CDR3aa: CASSLEADIGYTF
d_gene: -
j_gene: TRBJ1-2
abundance: -
v_gene: TRBV5-1

CDR3aa: CASSRDSGRDYGYTF
d_gene: -
j_gene: TRBJ1-2
abundance: once
v_gene: TRBV5-4

CDR3aa: CASSPGGTQTQYF
d_gene: -
j_gene: TRBJ2-5
abundance: -
v_gene: TRBV5-4

CDR3aa: CASSMGLLNMDTEAFF
d_gene: -
j_gene: TRBJ1-1
abundance: once
v_gene: TRBV19

CDR3aa: CASGVGTGDGYTF
d_gene: TRBD1
j_gene: TRBJ1-2
abundance: -
v_gene: TRBV12-5

CDR3aa: CASSFMTGGNTEAFF
d_gene: TRBD1
j_gene: TRBJ1-1
abundance: -
v_gene: TRBV5-5

CDR3aa: CASSLQAGDYGYTF
d_gene: -
j_gene: TRBJ1-2
abundance: -
v_gene: TRBV5-1

CDR3aa: CASSLQDRGNNQPQHF
d_gene: TRBD1
j_gene: TRBJ1-5
abundance: -
v_gene: TRBV5-6

CDR3aa: CAWNPGQGSGYTF
d_gene: TRBD1
j_gene: TRBJ1-2
abundance: -
v_gene: TRBV30

CDR3aa: CAWDDRDGVHEQFF
d_gene: TRBD1
j_gene: TRBJ2-1
abundance: -
v_gene: TRBV30

CDR3aa: CASSISRDPPNEQFF
d_gene: -
j_gene: TRBJ2-1
abundance: once
v_gene: TRBV7-7

CDR3aa: CAVGQGQYEQYF
d_gene: TRBD1
j_gene: TRBJ2-7
abundance: -
v_gene: TRBV6-5

CDR3aa: CAISEGGPANNEQFF
d_gene: -
j_gene: TRBJ2-1
abundance: -
v_gene: TRBV10-3

CDR3aa: CASSWDRGGNQPQHF
d_gene: TRBD1
j_gene: TRBJ1-5
abundance: -
v_gene: TRBV5-8

CDR3aa: CASSLTGVLDTQYF
d_gene: -
j_gene: TRBJ2-3
abundance: -
v_gene: TRBV28

CDR3aa: CSIVEWGTEQYF
d_gene: -
j_gene: TRBJ2-7
abundance: -
v_gene: TRBV29-1

CDR3aa: CASIRAGVSDIQYF
d_gene: TRBD2
j_gene: TRBJ2-4
abundance: -
v_gene: TRBV2

CDR3aa: CAWSLGGNEQFF
d_gene: -
j_gene: TRBJ2-1
abundance: -
v_gene: TRBV30

CDR3aa: CASSSPLAVDVGTQYF
d_gene: -
j_gene: TRBJ2-3
abundance: -
v_gene: TRBV5-1

CDR3aa: CASTLGLAGSNEQFF
d_gene: TRBD2
j_gene: TRBJ2-1
abundance: -
v_gene: TRBV19

CDR3aa: CASSLFNRDSQAFF
d_gene: TRBD1
j_gene: TRBJ1-1
abundance: -
v_gene: TRBV28

CDR3aa: CAPVWAFF
d_gene: -
j_gene: TRBJ1-1
abundance: few
v_gene: TRBV30

CDR3aa: CASSLHYGGANVLTF
d_gene: -
j_gene: TRBJ2-6
abundance: -
v_gene: TRBV5-1

CDR3aa: CASSSMMTNYGYTF
d_gene: -
j_gene: TRBJ1-2
abundance: -
v_gene: TRBV28

CDR3aa: CSASGALEAFF
d_gene: -
j_gene: TRBJ1-1
abundance: few
v_gene: TRBV29-1

CDR3aa: CASSPLAGVNEQYF
d_gene: TRBD2
j_gene: TRBJ2-7
abundance: -
v_gene: TRBV19

CDR3aa: CSVRSQPNYGYTF
d_gene: -
j_gene: TRBJ1-2
abundance: -
v_gene: TRBV29-1

CDR3aa: CASSPVTSGRTYNEQFF
d_gene: TRBD2
j_gene: TRBJ2-1
abundance: -
v_gene: TRBV7-6

CDR3aa: CAISERGLEEQYF
d_gene: TRBD1
j_gene: TRBJ2-7
abundance: -
v_gene: TRBV10-3

CDR3aa: CASSKDGETQYF
d_gene: -
j_gene: TRBJ2-5
abundance: -
v_gene: TRBV2

CDR3aa: CASSYSGQASGNTIYF
d_gene: -
j_gene: TRBJ1-3
abundance: -
v_gene: TRBV6-5